These 10 T cell receptor beta chains share one sample of origin, sequenced in a study of control samples from healthy donors and cancer patients. Sequenced by immunoSEQ multiplex PCR; TCRdb stores in-frame clones only, minus some. Of 150,000 to 200,000 clones listed, around nine tenths are singletons. Specimen: blood. These receptors were collected from a man aged 25 to 40 in good health.

The chain employs TRBV5-1 and TRBJ1-1; D remains ambiguous. The CDR3 consists of 14 residues. V was clipped by 1 base and J by 6 bases, with 13 bases between them. Germline CDR1 is SGHRS and CDR2 is YFSETQ. CDR3 DNA: TGCGCCAGCAGCTTGCTCGGCGGCAACGCTGAAGCTTTCTTT. This gives the protein CASSLLGGNAEAFF.

This rearrangement joins TRBV5-5 to TRBJ1-1; D not resolved. CDR1 SGHKS and CDR2 YYEKEE come from the germline V gene (reference sequence). This CDR3 spans 12 amino acids. Trimming removed 4 bases from V and 3 bases from J, with 7 bases in between. Here the CDR3 reads CASSQFDTEAFF. CDR3 sequence (DNA): TGTGCCAGCAGCCAATTCGACACTGAAGCTTTCTTT.

The chain employs TRBV19 and TRBJ2-1; 8 bases align to TRBD2. This CDR3 contains 14 residues. After removal of 3 bases from V and 3 bases from J, the junction contained 1 base not matched to a gene. Germline V lookup: CDR1 LNHDA, CDR2 SQIVND (reference sequence). CDR3 sequence (DNA): TGTGCCAGTAGTATGAGCGGGAGCTACAATGAGCAGTTCTTC. Translated, it gives CASSMSGSYNEQFF.

The V gene is TRBV30, the J gene TRBJ2-7; the D gene could be TRBD1 or TRBD2 (7 bases each). The germline CDR1 and CDR2 sequences are GTSNPN and SVGIG (reference sequence). V lost 4 bases and J lost 7, with 17 bases in between. CDR3 size: 13 residues. The CDR3 nucleotides are TGTGCCTGGAACCGGCAGGGGGAGGGTGAGCAGTACTTC. Translating it yields CAWNRQGEGEQYF.

This clone was seen only a few times. The chain links TRBV27 to TRBJ1-5; D gene ambiguous. Trimming stripped 3 bases from V and 4 bases from J, with 4 bases between. Germline V gene sequence: CDR1 MNHEY, CDR2 SMNVEV (reference sequence). CDR3 length equals 12 residues. The CDR3 nucleotides read TGTGCCAGCAGTTTTCTTAATCAGCCCCAGCATTTT. It codes for CASSFLNQPQHF.

The chain is built from TRBV29-1 and TRBJ1-1; weak D call: TRBD1 (5 bases). There are 14 residues in the CDR3. V lost 6 bases to trimming and J lost 0 bases, with 14 bases between them. CDR1 and CDR2 from the germline V gene are SQVTM and ANQGSEA. The CDR3 DNA follows: TGCAGCGTGGGACTGGGGGATATGAACACTGAAGCTTTCTTT. It yields the protein CSVGLGDMNTEAFF.

The chain couples TRBV27 to TRBJ1-1, with 7 nucleotides matching TRBD1. CDR1 is MNHEY and CDR2 is SMNVEV in the germline V gene (reference sequence). The CDR3 loop spans 14 amino acids. V trimming: 0 bases; J trimming: 4 bases; junction bases outside the gene matches: 2. The CDR3 bases are TGTGCCAGCAGTTTATCGGCAGGGGGCACTGAAGCTTTCTTT. Its protein product is CASSLSAGGTEAFF.

The chain employs TRBV25-1 and TRBJ2-5; a weak D match, TRBD2 (7 bases). Germline values: CDR1 MGHDK, CDR2 SYGVNS. This CDR3 region has 13 residues. The V end lost 5 bases, the J end lost 4 bases, and 11 bases lay between the germline ends. The chain's CDR3 is CASSRGGRETQYF. The CDR3 region has the DNA TGTGCCAGCAGTAGGGGGGGAAGAGAGACCCAGTACTTC. Complete variable domain (other parts from reference TRBV25-1 and TRBJ2-5): EADIYQTPRYLVIGTGKKITLECSQTMGHDKMYWYQQDPGMELHLIHYSYGVNSTEKGDLSSESTVSRIRTEHFPLTLESARPSHTSQYLCASSRGGRETQYFGPGTRLLVL.

J is TRBJ1-6 and V is TRBV27; D not certain. Germline V gene lookup returns CDR1 MNHEY and CDR2 SMNVEV (reference sequence). There are 15 residues in the CDR3. V lost 3 bases and J lost 4, with 10 bases in between. The CDR3 reads CASSLSQIYNSPLHF. The CDR3, as DNA: TGTGCCAGCAGTTTGTCACAAATATATAATTCACCCCTCCACTTT.

The genes are TRBV5-4 and TRBJ2-2, with 10 nucleotides matching TRBD2. This CDR3 contains 16 residues. In germline, CDR1 is SGHNT, CDR2 YYREEE (reference sequence). The V and J ends lost 2 bases and 0 bases, in that order; junction bases with no gene match: 1. The CDR3: CASSLLAGPNTGELFF. In nucleotides, the CDR3 is TGTGCCAGCAGCTTACTAGCGGGGCCGAACACCGGGGAGCTGTTTTTT.